These 21 T cell receptor beta chains were all obtained from the same sample, sequenced in a study of blood T cell repertoires in COVID-19. Assay: immunoSEQ multiplex PCR; the TCRdb copy retains only in-frame clones and omits some. The sample shows approximately 66,000 clones, about 86% of them seen only once. Sequenced: peripheral blood. The receptors shown here come from a man aged 50 to 59 with active COVID-19.

This sequence joins TRBV27 and TRBJ1-6, with TRBD1 as a possible D gene (5 bases). The CDR3 sequence is 13 residues long. V lost 8 bases and J lost 7, with 12 bases in between. Germline V CDR1 and CDR2: MNHEY, SMNVEV (reference sequence). CDR3 residues: CASGPGLNSPLHF. The CDR3 nucleotides are TGTGCCAGCGGACCGGGACTAAATTCACCCCTCCACTTT.

V and J are TRBV5-1 and TRBJ2-1; 9 bases fit TRBD2. The trim removed 4 bases at V and 7 bases at J, leaving 15 bases unmatched. CDR3 size: 17 residues. The germline gives CDR1 SGHRS, CDR2 YFSETQ. The DNA for the CDR3 is TGCGCCAGCAGCCCGGACGCGGGAGGGCCCTCTCGTAATGAGCAGTTCTTC. Residues: CASSPDAGGPSRNEQFF.

The chain carries TRBV9 and TRBJ2-1; 8 bases match TRBD2. V was pared by 2 bases and J by 4 bases, with 11 bases of the junction left unmatched. Germline V gives CDR1 SGDLS, CDR2 YYNGEE. CDR3 length: 17 amino acids. The CDR3 coding sequence is TGTGCCAGCAGCGTCCCGGGAGGGGAGGGCCCTTACAATGAGCAGTTCTTC. Protein product: CASSVPGGEGPYNEQFF.

The V and J genes are TRBV2 and TRBJ2-7; no clear D gene. The CDR3 is 14 residues long. Trimming removed 0 bases at V and 3 bases at J, with 9 bases between. From germline, CDR1 is SNHLY and CDR2 FYNNEI. CDR3 DNA: TGTGCCAGCAGTGAAGCCTCGCGGAACTACGAGCAGTACGTC. It is translated as CASSEASRNYEQYV.

The genes are TRBV5-6 and TRBJ1-1; D not resolved. The germline V and J ends were trimmed by 1 base and 1 base, with 8 bases remaining between them. CDR3 length: 14 amino acids. Germline values: CDR1 SGHDT, CDR2 YYEEEE. The CDR3 nucleotides read TGTGCCAGCAGCTTGATTCTCGGGAACACTGAAGCTTTCTTT. Protein product: CASSLILGNTEAFF.

The V call is TRBV19, the J call TRBJ1-5, with D possibly TRBD1 on 5 matching bases. Trimming left V 5 bases short and J 5 bases short, with 13 bases between. The CDR3 covers 14 residues. CDR1 and CDR2 (germline): LNHDA, SQIVND (reference sequence). The CDR3 is CASSDRTRDQPQHF. The CDR3 DNA follows: TGTGCCAGTAGTGATCGGACAAGGGATCAGCCCCAGCATTTT. The whole variable domain, remainder taken from reference TRBV19 and TRBJ1-5, is DGGITQSPKYLFRKEGQNVTLSCEQNLNHDAMYWYRQDPGQGLRLIYYSQIVNDFQKGDIAEGYSVSREKKESFPLTVTSAQKNPTAFYLCASSDRTRDQPQHFGDGTRLSIL.

The chain couples TRBV29-1 to TRBJ1-1; 10 bases match TRBD1. After removal of 7 bases from V and 1 base from J, the junction contained 3 bases not matched to a gene. Germline CDR1 reads SQVTM; CDR2 reads ANQGSEA. CDR3 length: 13 amino acids. This chain's CDR3 is CSAGQGGNTEAFF. CDR3 coding DNA: TGCAGCGCCGGACAGGGGGGGAACACTGAAGCTTTCTTT.

The CDR3 region is CASRIVQGDNQPQHF. In DNA form, the CDR3 reads TGTGCCAGCAGGATAGTACAGGGGGACAATCAGCCCCAGCATTTT. The V and J genes are TRBV6-5 and TRBJ1-5, with 8 bases identical to TRBD1. CDR1 MNHEY and CDR2 SVGAGI come from the germline V gene. The V gene end was trimmed by 6 bases and the J gene end by 3 bases; junction bases not matched to a gene: 7. This CDR3 has 15 amino acids.

The sample holds a few counts of this clone. The chain combines TRBV4-1 with TRBJ2-1, with D perhaps TRBD1 (5 bases). Germline V lookup: CDR1 MGHRA, CDR2 YSYEKL. V was trimmed by 0 bases and J by 3 bases, leaving 12 bases between them. The CDR3 is 16 amino acids. CDR3 loop: CASSQDGARDYNEQFF. CDR3 coding DNA: TGCGCCAGCAGCCAAGATGGGGCTAGGGACTACAATGAGCAGTTCTTC.

J is TRBJ1-1 and V is TRBV24-1; 10 bases are shared with TRBD1. V trimming: 9 bases; J trimming: 4 bases; junction bases outside the gene matches: 13. Germline V lookup: CDR1 KGHDR, CDR2 SFDVKD. The CDR3 loop spans 16 amino acids. The CDR3 sequence: CATPRRRDRGVTEAFF. The CDR3 DNA sequence: TGTGCCACCCCCCGAAGAAGGGACAGGGGAGTCACTGAAGCTTTCTTT.

The genes are TRBV11-2 and TRBJ2-1; 10 bases match TRBD2. Germline V gives CDR1 SGHAT, CDR2 FQNNGV. V gave up 5 bases and J gave up 0 bases; unmatched junction bases: 1. This CDR3 is built from 15 residues. The DNA for the CDR3 is TGTGCCAGCAGCGCTAGCGGGAGCTCCTACAATGAGCAGTTCTTC. Its protein is CASSASGSSYNEQFF. Combining the CDR3 with reference TRBV11-2 and TRBJ2-1 gives the whole variable domain EAGVAQSPRYKIIEKRQSVAFWCNPISGHATLYWYQQILGQGPKLLIQFQNNGVVDDSQLPKDRFSAERLKGVDSTLKIQPAKLEDSAVYLCASSASGSSYNEQFFGPGTRLTVL.

The chain uses TRBV23-1 and TRBJ2-2; 10 bases match TRBD1. TRBV23-1 carries the ORF label, with uncertain function. The CDR3 loop spans 14 amino acids. The junction had 8 bases not matched to a gene; V was cut back by 3 bases and J by 13 bases. The DNA for the CDR3 is TGCGCCAGCAGTCACACGGGACAGGGGTCAGGGCTGTTTTTT. Translating it yields CASSHTGQGSGLFF.

The CDR3 here is CASSSGIRSTDTQYF. The CDR3 DNA reads as TGTGCCAGCAGCTCCGGGATACGCAGCACAGATACGCAGTATTTT. The chain is built from TRBV11-3 and TRBJ2-3, with D possibly TRBD2 on 5 matching bases. V gave up 4 bases and J gave up 0 bases, with 11 bases separating them. Germline loops: CDR1 SGHNT, CDR2 YENEEA. CDR3 length: 15 amino acids.

This chain connects TRBV5-1 to TRBJ2-3; tentatively, D is TRBD2 (6 bases). This CDR3 has 15 amino acids. In germline, CDR1 is SGHRS, CDR2 YFSETQ. Trimming pared 4 bases from V and 1 base from J, leaving 13 bases between. CDR3 sequence reads: CASSPEERGTDTQYF. As DNA, the CDR3 is TGCGCCAGCAGCCCGGAGGAGCGGGGCACAGATACGCAGTATTTT.

This clone is labeled medium-sized. This chain uses TRBV19 with TRBJ1-5; 7 bases match TRBD1. Germline V gene lookup returns CDR1 LNHDA and CDR2 SQIVND (reference sequence). With 3 bases clipped from V and 2 bases from J, the junction kept 1 base outside the gene matches. This CDR3 region has 14 residues. CDR3 sequence (DNA): TGTGCCAGTAGTATGCAGGGGGGCAATCAGCCCCAGCATTTT. This encodes CASSMQGGNQPQHF.

The chain couples TRBV11-2 to TRBJ1-5, with a tentative D call TRBD1 (5 bases). The CDR3 totals 15 residues. Germline V CDR1 and CDR2: SGHAT, FQNNGV. Trimming removed 3 bases at V and 3 bases at J, with 12 bases between. The CDR3 reads CASSLDKGTNQPQHF. The CDR3 coding sequence is TGTGCCAGCAGCTTGGACAAGGGAACCAATCAGCCCCAGCATTTT. Full variable domain (outside the CDR3, taken from reference TRBV11-2 and TRBJ1-5): EAGVAQSPRYKIIEKRQSVAFWCNPISGHATLYWYQQILGQGPKLLIQFQNNGVVDDSQLPKDRFSAERLKGVDSTLKIQPAKLEDSAVYLCASSLDKGTNQPQHFGDGTRLSIL.

In nucleotides, the CDR3 is TGTGCCAGCAGCTTAAGGCGCAGCGGGAGGGCCCAAGACAATGAGCAGTTCTTC. As protein: CASSLRRSGRAQDNEQFF. The J gene is TRBJ2-1, the V gene TRBV7-9; 10 bases are a match to TRBD2. This CDR3 region has 18 residues. Germline V CDR1 and CDR2: SEHNR, FQNEAQ (reference sequence). After removal of 2 bases from V and 5 bases from J, the junction contained 12 bases not matched to a gene.

The chain is built from TRBV7-9 and TRBJ2-1; D gene uncertain. V lost 5 bases to trimming and J lost 12 bases, with 11 bases between them. The CDR3 spans 11 residues. From germline, CDR1 is SEHNR and CDR2 FQNEAQ (reference sequence). CDR3 loop: CASSGPGSQFF. CDR3 sequence (DNA): TGTGCCAGCAGCGGCCCGGGTTCGCAGTTCTTC.

This sequence joins TRBV29-1 and TRBJ2-7; 9 bases map to TRBD2. CDR3 length: 14 residues. Trimming removed 3 bases from V and 2 bases from J; junction bases left unmatched: 5. Germline CDR1 is SQVTM and CDR2 is ANQGSEA. The CDR3 bases are TGCAGCGTTGATGGGCTAGCGGGGACCTACGAGCAGTACTTC. Residues: CSVDGLAGTYEQYF.

The chain uses TRBV9 and TRBJ1-3; 8 positions match TRBD1. The CDR3 consists of 14 residues. The trim removed 3 bases at V and 7 bases at J, leaving 6 bases unmatched. Germline V lookup: CDR1 SGDLS, CDR2 YYNGEE. In DNA, the CDR3 is TGTGCCAGCAGCGCGGACAGGGTTGGCAACACCATATATTTT. It translates to CASSADRVGNTIYF.

The rearrangement links TRBV7-9 to TRBJ1-1; D is uncertain. This CDR3 comprises 13 residues. With 5 bases removed from V and 4 bases from J, the gap between germline ends came to 11 bases. The germline V gene encodes CDR1 SEHNR and CDR2 FQNEAQ (reference sequence). CDR3 in amino acids: CASSQDSGTEAFF. CDR3 nucleotides: TGTGCCAGCAGCCAAGACTCTGGCACTGAAGCTTTCTTT.